These 24 T cell receptor beta chains were all obtained from the same sample, sequenced in a study of cytomegalovirus exposure and HLA in healthy donors. A multiplex PCR was run with 60 Vbeta primers and 13 Jbeta primers. The table came from immunoSEQ multiplex PCR; TCRdb's copy has only in-frame clones and leaves some out. The sample has approximately 200,000 clones; roughly 74% are singletons. The material sequenced was PBMCs. The receptors were gathered from a woman younger than 45 in good health and CMV-seropositive.

The gene calls are TRBV13 and TRBJ1-3; unclear D gene. Germline V gene sequence: CDR1 PRHDT, CDR2 FYEKMQ (reference sequence). There are 15 residues in the CDR3. V gave up 3 bases and J gave up 0 bases, with 9 bases separating them. CDR3 amino acids: CASSFASLSGNTIYF. The CDR3 DNA follows: TGTGCCAGCAGCTTTGCCTCACTCTCTGGAAACACCATATATTTT. The full variable domain, its missing parts supplied by reference TRBV13 and TRBJ1-3, is AAGVIQSPRHLIKEKRETATLKCYPIPRHDTVYWYQQGPGQDPQFLISFYEKMQSDKGSIPDRFSAQQFSDYHSELNMSSLELGDSALYFCASSFASLSGNTIYFGEGSWLTVV.

J is TRBJ2-2 and V is TRBV6-5; D is unclear. The germline V gene has CDR1 MNHEY and CDR2 SVGAGI. There are 12 residues in the CDR3. With 7 bases removed from V and 5 bases from J, the gap between germline ends came to 8 bases. The CDR3 DNA reads TGTGCCAGCATCCATAGTACCGGGGAGCTGTTTTTT. Translated, it gives CASIHSTGELFF.

This clone occurred once. The gene calls are TRBV6-1 and TRBJ2-7; perhaps TRBD1 as D (5 bases). This CDR3 has 12 residues. Trimming left V 6 bases short and J 2 bases short, with 8 bases between. CDR1 and CDR2 (germline): MNHNS, SASEGT. The CDR3 DNA reads as TGTGCCAGCAGGCCGGACACCTACGAGCAGTACTTC. The encoded protein is CASRPDTYEQYF.

The chain combines TRBV18 with TRBJ1-2; 8 nucleotides match TRBD1. The germline CDR1 and CDR2 sequences are KGHSH and LQKENI. This CDR3 comprises 15 residues. J was trimmed by 3 bases and V by 4 bases; bases with no gene match: 7. CDR3: CASSLLDRVDYGYTF. The CDR3 DNA sequence: TGTGCCAGCTCACTCCTGGACAGGGTGGACTATGGCTACACCTTC.

This clone was observed once. The V gene is TRBV28, the J gene TRBJ2-1; 7 bases align to TRBD2. The CDR3 spans 17 residues. J gave up 0 bases and V 5 bases, and 10 bases lay outside the gene matches. Germline CDR1 MDHEN, CDR2 SYDVKM. CDR3 region: CASSPTFGGSSYNEQFF. CDR3 coding DNA: TGTGCCAGCAGTCCCACCTTTGGCGGGAGCTCCTACAATGAGCAGTTCTTC.

This clone was picked up one time. The chain combines TRBV28 with TRBJ2-7; D is undetermined. With 2 bases removed from V and 1 base from J, the gap between germline ends came to 9 bases. Germline CDR1 is MDHEN and CDR2 is SYDVKM. The CDR3 totals 14 residues. The CDR3 nucleotides read TGTGCCAGCAGTTTACCCCTAGGATCCTACGAGCAGTACTTC. Translating gives CASSLPLGSYEQYF.

This clone was seen more than once but under ten times. The chain has TRBV6-6 and TRBJ2-7; 7 nucleotides match TRBD1. The CDR3 spans 13 residues. The V gene's germline CDR1 is MNHNY and CDR2 SVGAGI (reference sequence). The trim removed 6 bases at V and 3 bases at J, leaving 5 bases unmatched. The CDR3 sequence: CASSPRGNYEQYF. In nucleotides, the CDR3 is TGTGCCAGCAGCCCCAGGGGGAACTACGAGCAGTACTTC.

The rearrangement joins TRBV2 to TRBJ1-1; 7 nucleotides agree with TRBD1. With 9 bases clipped from V and 1 base from J, the junction kept 2 bases outside the gene matches. This CDR3 spans 12 amino acids. Germline V gives CDR1 SNHLY, CDR2 FYNNEI. The CDR3 is CASGTANTEAFF. CDR3 nucleotides: TGTGCCAGTGGGACAGCGAACACTGAAGCTTTCTTT.

V and J are TRBV27 and TRBJ2-7; 7 positions match TRBD1. CDR3 length: 16 amino acids. Germline CDR1 MNHEY, CDR2 SMNVEV (reference sequence). V lost 5 bases, J lost 3 bases, and 13 bases stayed unmatched. The CDR3 nucleotides are TGTGCCAGCAGTCATCACAACCCGCAGGGGGTCTACGAGCAGTACTTC. Protein: CASSHHNPQGVYEQYF.

The chain links TRBV10-3 to TRBJ2-2; 7 bases map to TRBD2. This CDR3 has 15 residues. Germline V gives CDR1 ENHRY, CDR2 SYGVKD. With 7 bases clipped from V and 8 bases from J, the junction kept 13 bases outside the gene matches. Here the CDR3 DNA reads TGTGCCATCAAGACTGGCGGGAGTGCTGGTGGGGAGCTGTTTTTT. This sequence encodes CAIKTGGSAGGELFF.

The J gene is TRBJ1-5, the V gene TRBV7-2; D remains unclear. The V end was cut by 5 bases, the J end by 7 bases, with 12 bases between. In germline, CDR1 is SGHTA, CDR2 FQGNSA. This CDR3 is 13 amino acids long. The CDR3 nucleotides are TGTGCCAGCAGCCCCGTTCCCCTCCAGCCCCAGCATTTT. Translated: CASSPVPLQPQHF.

This clone has just one count. This rearrangement joins TRBV7-6 to TRBJ2-4; D remains ambiguous. The CDR3 is made up of 14 amino acids. V was trimmed by 2 bases and J by 3 bases, leaving 8 bases between them. Germline lookup yields CDR1 SGHVS and CDR2 FNYEAQ. DNA of the CDR3: TGTGCCAGCAGCTTAACTCCAGGCAAAAACATTCAGTACTTC. The encoded protein is CASSLTPGKNIQYF.

CDR3 sequence (DNA): TGTGCCAGCGGACTAGCGGGATACAATGAGCAGTTCTTC. Translation: CASGLAGYNEQFF. The chain joins TRBV2 to TRBJ2-1; 12 nucleotides match TRBD2. Germline CDR1 and CDR2: SNHLY and FYNNEI. The CDR3 contains 13 residues. The V and J ends lost 8 bases and 4 bases, in that order; junction bases with no gene match: 0.

This clone showed up just once. J is TRBJ2-3 and V is TRBV14, with D unresolved. The V gene's germline CDR1 is SGHDN and CDR2 FVKESK. V was shortened by 2 bases and J by 2 bases, with 5 bases between the two germline ends. The CDR3 sequence is 13 residues long. The CDR3 region has the DNA TGTGCCAGCAGCCAAACAAACACAGATACGCAGTATTTT. It yields the protein CASSQTNTDTQYF.

The chain links TRBV19 to TRBJ2-7; D gene unclear. The CDR3 covers 13 residues. V shed 7 bases and J shed 5 bases, with 15 bases lying between them. Per germline, CDR1 LNHDA and CDR2 SQIVND (reference sequence). CDR3 protein: CASTSTADHEQYF. In DNA form, the CDR3 reads TGTGCCAGTACTTCAACCGCGGATCACGAGCAGTACTTC.

This chain links TRBV28 with TRBJ2-5; perhaps TRBD1 as D (5 bases). The J call may not be correct, given that the DNA end is closer to TRBJ2-7. CDR1 is MDHEN and CDR2 is SYDVKM in the germline V gene. The CDR3 covers 12 residues. CDR3 region: CASSLGRYEQYF. The DNA for the CDR3 is TGTGCCAGCAGTTTGGGGCGGTACGAGCAGTACTTC.

The chain is built from TRBV11-2 and TRBJ2-3; 10 bases are a match to TRBD2. The CDR3 covers 15 residues. V was pared by 3 bases and J by 6 bases, with 6 bases of the junction left unmatched. Germline V gene data show CDR1 as SGHAT and CDR2 as FQNNGV. Here the CDR3 reads CASSFPSGGGDTQYF. For the CDR3, the DNA is TGTGCCAGCAGCTTCCCTAGCGGGGGAGGGGATACGCAGTATTTT.

The CDR3 nucleotides are TGTGCCGCCCGCCGGGGTGAGGGTCTTCCAGCTTTCTTT. Translating gives CAARRGEGLPAFF. The chain links TRBV6-6 to TRBJ1-1; D uncertain. Trimming stripped 11 bases from V and 10 bases from J, with 23 bases between. There are 13 residues in the CDR3. In germline, CDR1 is MNHNY, CDR2 SVGAGI (reference sequence).

The gene calls are TRBV2 and TRBJ2-5, with 7 bases aligning to TRBD2. This CDR3 has 12 amino acids. The germline gives CDR1 SNHLY, CDR2 FYNNEI. Trimming removed 6 bases from V and 5 bases from J; junction bases left unmatched: 3. The CDR3 coding sequence is TGTGCCAGCAGACTGGGGGGGGAGACCCAGTACTTC. It yields the protein CASRLGGETQYF.

This clone came up once. V and J are TRBV19 and TRBJ1-6, with D maybe TRBD1 (6 bases). The CDR3 spans 14 residues. Trimming shortened V by 8 bases and J by 6 bases, and 14 bases separated the two germline ends. Germline lookup yields CDR1 LNHDA and CDR2 SQIVND (reference sequence). CDR3 protein: CASGGQPTNSPLHF. DNA for the CDR3: TGTGCCAGTGGCGGACAGCCAACTAATTCACCCCTCCACTTT.

This chain links TRBV7-6 with TRBJ2-2; D is unclear. Trimming pared 6 bases from V and 3 bases from J, leaving 5 bases between. CDR1 is SGHVS and CDR2 is FNYEAQ in the germline V gene. The CDR3 has 12 amino acids. Here the CDR3 reads CASRFDTGELFF. As DNA, the CDR3 is TGTGCCAGCAGGTTCGACACCGGGGAGCTGTTTTTT.

The chain uses TRBV7-9 and TRBJ2-7, with 7 nucleotides matching TRBD2. Germline V gene sequence: CDR1 SEHNR, CDR2 FQNEAQ (reference sequence). This CDR3 contains 13 residues. J lost 6 bases, V lost 3 bases, and 5 bases had no gene match. The CDR3 nucleotides are TGTGCCAGCAGCTTCGCCGGGGGGAGCGAGCAGTACTTC. This gives the protein CASSFAGGSEQYF. Filled out from reference TRBV7-9 and TRBJ2-7, the complete variable domain reads DTGVSQNPRHKITKRGQNVTFRCDPISEHNRLYWYRQTLGQGPEFLTYFQNEAQLEKSRLLSDRFSAERPKGSFSTLEIQRTEQGDSAMYLCASSFAGGSEQYFGPGTRLTVT.

This clone was observed once. The chain uses TRBV20-1 and TRBJ2-7, with 7 bases identical to TRBD1. Germline CDR1 is DFQATT and CDR2 is SNEGSKA (reference sequence). Trimming removed 8 bases from V and 5 bases from J; junction bases left unmatched: 6. The CDR3 extends over 11 amino acids. The CDR3: CSRQGTHEQYF. CDR3 nucleotides: TGCAGTCGACAGGGAACCCACGAGCAGTACTTC.

This chain uses TRBV6-1 with TRBJ2-7; TRBD2 agrees at 9 bases. Looked up from germline, CDR1 is MNHNS and CDR2 is SASEGT. The V segment lost 1 base and the J segment 4 bases; nucleotides outside the gene matches: 8. This CDR3 is 16 amino acids long. The CDR3 here is CASSEGSGRSGYEQYF. Written as DNA, the CDR3 is TGTGCCAGCAGTGAAGGGAGCGGGAGGTCCGGATACGAGCAGTACTTC.